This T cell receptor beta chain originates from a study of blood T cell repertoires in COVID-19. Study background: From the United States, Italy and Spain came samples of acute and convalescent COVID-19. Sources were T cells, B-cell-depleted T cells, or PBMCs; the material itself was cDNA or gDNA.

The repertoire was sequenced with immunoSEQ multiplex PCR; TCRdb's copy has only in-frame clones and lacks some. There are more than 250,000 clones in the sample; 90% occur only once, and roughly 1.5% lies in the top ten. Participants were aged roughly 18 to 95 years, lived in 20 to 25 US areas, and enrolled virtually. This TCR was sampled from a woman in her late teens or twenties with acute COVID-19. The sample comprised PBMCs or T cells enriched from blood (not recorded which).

CDR3 DNA sequence: TGTGCCAGCTCACCAGGTGGAGGAAGACAGGGATTTCGTTCCTACGAGCAGTACTTC. Translation gives CASSPGGGRQGFRSYEQYF. This sequence joins TRBV18 and TRBJ2-7, with 7 bases identical to TRBD1. Losses at the gene ends were 2 bases for V and 1 base for J; bases not matched to a gene: 17. The CDR3 covers 19 residues. Germline assignment: CDR1 KGHSH and CDR2 LQKENI.